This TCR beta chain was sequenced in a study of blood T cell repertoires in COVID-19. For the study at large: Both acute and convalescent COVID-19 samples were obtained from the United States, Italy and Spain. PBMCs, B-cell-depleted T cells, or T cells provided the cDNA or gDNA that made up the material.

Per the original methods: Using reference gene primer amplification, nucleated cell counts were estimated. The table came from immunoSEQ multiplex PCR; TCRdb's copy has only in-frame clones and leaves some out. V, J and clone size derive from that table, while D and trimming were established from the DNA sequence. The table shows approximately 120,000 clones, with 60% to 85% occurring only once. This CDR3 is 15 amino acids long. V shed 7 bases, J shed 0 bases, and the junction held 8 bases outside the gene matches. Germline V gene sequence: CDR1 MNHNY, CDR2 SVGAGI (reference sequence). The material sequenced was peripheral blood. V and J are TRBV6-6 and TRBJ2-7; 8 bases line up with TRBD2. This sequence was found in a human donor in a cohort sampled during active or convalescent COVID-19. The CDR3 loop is CASTNGGGNSYEQYF. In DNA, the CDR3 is TGTGCCAGCACTAACGGGGGGGGAAACTCCTACGAGCAGTACTTC.